Listed here are 14 T cell receptor beta chains from one sample, sequenced in a study of Tregs in tolerant kidney transplant recipients. Using immunoSEQ multiplex PCR, the repertoire was profiled, and TCRdb retains in-frame clones only, with some absent. The profile shows some 88,000 clones, 90% to 95% of them singletons. The sequenced sample was CD8+ T cells from blood. The receptors were sampled from a human donor in good health.

The chain employs TRBV30 and TRBJ1-5; maybe TRBD1 (6 bases). This CDR3 is built from 13 residues. V shed 0 bases and J shed 4 bases, with 7 bases lying between them. Germline-derived CDR1 and CDR2 are GTSNPN and SVGIG (reference sequence). The CDR3, as DNA: TGTGCCTGGAGTGTACAGGGAAATCAGCCCCAGCATTTT. Its protein product is CAWSVQGNQPQHF.

This clone showed up just once. The chain joins TRBV27 to TRBJ2-7, with 12 bases that match TRBD2. Per germline, CDR1 MNHEY and CDR2 SMNVEV (reference sequence). The V and J ends lost 5 bases and 4 bases, in that order; junction bases with no gene match: 3. This CDR3 has 14 residues. This CDR3 reads CASSPGLAGYEQYF. For the CDR3, the DNA is TGTGCCAGCAGTCCCGGACTAGCGGGGTACGAGCAGTACTTC.

The chain joins TRBV5-8 to TRBJ2-7; D ambiguous. Germline CDR1 reads SGHTS; CDR2 reads YDEGEE. This CDR3 contains 14 residues. With 4 bases removed from V and 3 bases from J, the gap between germline ends came to 14 bases. CDR3 sequence reads: CASSPLRKVYEQYF. Written as DNA, the CDR3 is TGTGCCAGCAGCCCCTTAAGGAAGGTCTACGAGCAGTACTTC.

The chain couples TRBV2 to TRBJ2-1; 11 bases map to TRBD2. Per the germline V gene, CDR1 is SNHLY and CDR2 is FYNNEI. The CDR3 sequence is 15 residues long. With V trimmed by 3 bases and J by 8 bases, 6 bases remained unmatched. CDR3 region: CASSDSLAGEDEQFF. The CDR3 DNA sequence: TGTGCCAGCAGTGATTCACTAGCGGGAGAGGATGAGCAGTTCTTC.

The V and J genes are TRBV4-1 and TRBJ1-5; D unresolved. Between the trimmed V and J ends, which lost 2 bases and 0 bases, there was a span of 2 bases. The CDR3 consists of 13 residues. Germline CDR1 reads MGHRA; CDR2 reads YSYEKL. In nucleotides, the CDR3 is TGCGCCAGCAGCCAACTTAGCAATCAGCCCCAGCATTTT. Its protein is CASSQLSNQPQHF.

The rearrangement links TRBV11-2 to TRBJ2-7; TRBD1 matches 11 bases. The J segment lost 1 base and the V segment lost 5 bases, leaving 13 bases of the junction unmatched. CDR1 and CDR2 from the germline V gene are SGHAT and FQNNGV. The CDR3 consists of 18 residues. As DNA, the CDR3 is TGTGCCAGCAGCCCTGGACAGGGGGCGCAACGAGGGTCCTACGAGCAGTACTTC. Amino acid sequence: CASSPGQGAQRGSYEQYF.

V and J are TRBV27 and TRBJ1-5; D uncertain. Per the germline V gene, CDR1 is MNHEY and CDR2 is SMNVEV (reference sequence). CDR3 length equals 15 residues. V lost 4 bases and J lost 1, with 11 bases in between. CDR3 in amino acids: CASSSGPGSNQPQHF. The DNA for the CDR3 is TGTGCCAGCAGTTCCGGGCCGGGGAGCAATCAGCCCCAGCATTTT.

The chain is built from TRBV9 and TRBJ2-3, with TRBD2 matching 9 bases. In germline, CDR1 is SGDLS, CDR2 YYNGEE. With V trimmed by 5 bases and J by 3 bases, 13 bases remained unmatched. The CDR3 has 17 amino acids. CDR3 bases: TGTGCCAGCAGTGGCGGCGGGGGGGACCTTAGTACAGATACGCAGTATTTT. Protein product: CASSGGGGDLSTDTQYF.

Note on this clone: Different DNA sequences within this sample yield the same CDR3. J is TRBJ1-5 and V is TRBV7-9; the D gene is possibly TRBD1 (5 bases). Germline V CDR1 and CDR2: SEHNR, FQNEAQ (reference sequence). Trimming removed 4 bases at V and 7 bases at J, with 8 bases between. This CDR3 has 12 amino acids. DNA of the CDR3: TGTGCCAGCAGCTCGGGGGGACAGCCCCAGCATTTT. Residues: CASSSGGQPQHF. Full variable domain (outside the CDR3, taken from reference TRBV7-9 and TRBJ1-5): DTGVSQNPRHKITKRGQNVTFRCDPISEHNRLYWYRQTLGQGPEFLTYFQNEAQLEKSRLLSDRFSAERPKGSFSTLEIQRTEQGDSAMYLCASSSGGQPQHFGDGTRLSIL.

V is TRBV19 and J is TRBJ2-3; TRBD1 agrees at 8 bases. The CDR3 has 17 amino acids. The germline V gene has CDR1 LNHDA and CDR2 SQIVND (reference sequence). J lost 0 bases, V lost 3 bases, and 8 bases had no gene match. CDR3: CASSIHRTGRSTDTQYF. In DNA form, the CDR3 reads TGTGCCAGTAGTATCCATCGGACAGGGCGAAGCACAGATACGCAGTATTTT.

V is TRBV25-1 and J is TRBJ1-4, with TRBD1 matching 10 bases. V lost 6 bases to trimming and J lost 8 bases; unmatched junction nucleotides: 9. This CDR3 has 15 residues. From germline, CDR1 is MGHDK and CDR2 SYGVNS. The CDR3 loop reads CASSPGQGESEKLFF. CDR3 nucleotides: TGTGCCAGCAGCCCCGGACAGGGGGAATCGGAAAAACTGTTTTTT.

The V and J genes are TRBV4-1 and TRBJ1-1, with a tentative D call TRBD1 (5 bases). Deletions cut 1 base from V and 11 bases from J, with 26 bases between. CDR3 size: 17 residues. CDR1 is MGHRA, CDR2 YSYEKL, per germline. CDR3 in amino acids: CASSQGPQGRTLWGAFF. The DNA of the CDR3 is TGCGCCAGCAGCCAAGGTCCCCAGGGCAGGACGCTCTGGGGCGCTTTCTTT.

CDR3 region: CASSVSGNEQFF. The CDR3 DNA is TGTGCCAGCAGCGTTAGTGGGAATGAGCAGTTCTTC. The rearrangement joins TRBV9 to TRBJ2-1, with D unresolved. The CDR3 is 12 residues long. V gave up 2 bases and J gave up 7 bases, with 7 bases separating them. The germline V gene has CDR1 SGDLS and CDR2 YYNGEE.

The chain recombines TRBV6-1 with TRBJ2-3, with TRBD1 matching over 9 bases. The germline V gene has CDR1 MNHNS and CDR2 SASEGT. The CDR3 is 15 residues long. After removal of 6 bases from V and 5 bases from J, the junction contained 9 bases not matched to a gene. CDR3 sequence: CASSPGTGILDTQYF. Written as DNA, the CDR3 is TGTGCCAGCAGCCCCGGGACAGGGATATTAGATACGCAGTATTTT.